The 32 T cell receptor beta chains listed next were all sequenced from one sample in a study of OX40 agonist ivuxolimab in advanced cancers. Data came from immunoSEQ multiplex PCR; TCRdb stores just in-frame clones and leaves some out. This table holds about 73,000 clones, approximately 86% found once. Sample: CD4+ or CD8+ T cells sorted from blood, taken in a trial of the OX40 agonist ivuxolimab. The source is an adult with an advanced solid tumor such as melanoma, head and neck, liver or kidney cancer.

The rearrangement joins TRBV19 to TRBJ2-1; the D gene is possibly TRBD1 (5 bases). CDR1 and CDR2 (germline): LNHDA, SQIVND (reference sequence). The CDR3 is 16 amino acids. Deletions cut 3 bases from V and 3 bases from J, with 15 bases between. CDR3: CASSIFTSRVYNEQFF. The DNA of the CDR3 is TGTGCCAGTAGTATCTTTACGTCCAGGGTCTACAATGAGCAGTTCTTC. Full variable domain (remainder filled in from reference TRBV19 and TRBJ2-1): DGGITQSPKYLFRKEGQNVTLSCEQNLNHDAMYWYRQDPGQGLRLIYYSQIVNDFQKGDIAEGYSVSREKKESFPLTVTSAQKNPTAFYLCASSIFTSRVYNEQFFGPGTRLTVL.

The sample holds one count of this clone. V is TRBV19 and J is TRBJ1-2, with 7 bases identical to TRBD1. This CDR3 has 14 amino acids. Germline V gene sequence: CDR1 LNHDA, CDR2 SQIVND (reference sequence). J gave up 5 bases and V 6 bases, and 9 bases lay outside the gene matches. This CDR3 is CASREFRDSYGYTF. CDR3 coding DNA: TGTGCCAGTAGGGAGTTCCGGGACAGTTATGGCTACACCTTC. The full variable domain, in which reference TRBV19 and TRBJ1-2 provide the parts outside the CDR3, is DGGITQSPKYLFRKEGQNVTLSCEQNLNHDAMYWYRQDPGQGLRLIYYSQIVNDFQKGDIAEGYSVSREKKESFPLTVTSAQKNPTAFYLCASREFRDSYGYTFGSGTRLTVV.

The chain uses TRBV6-6 and TRBJ1-3; the D is unclear. Germline V gene data show CDR1 as MNHNY and CDR2 as SVGAGI (reference sequence). Trimming removed 11 bases from V and 2 bases from J, with 16 bases in between. This CDR3 is built from 14 residues. The DNA of the CDR3 is TGTGCCGCCGGGGTCCAAGAAACTGGAAACACCATATATTTT. It specifies CAAGVQETGNTIYF.

The chain is built from TRBV6-1 and TRBJ1-2; D call uncertain. The CDR3 runs to 14 residues. The V end was cut by 5 bases, the J end by 2 bases, with 12 bases between. The V gene's germline CDR1 is MNHNS and CDR2 SASEGT. CDR3 loop: CASSLGRGNYGYTF. CDR3 DNA sequence: TGTGCCAGCAGTTTGGGGAGAGGAAACTATGGCTACACCTTC.

The chain links TRBV10-3 to TRBJ2-1, with 7 nucleotides matching TRBD2. CDR3 length: 18 residues. The germline gives CDR1 ENHRY, CDR2 SYGVKD. The V segment lost 0 bases and the J segment 3 bases; nucleotides outside the gene matches: 11. CDR3 nucleotide sequence: TGTGCCATCAGTGAGTCGAGCGGGGAGTCCCCGATCTACAATGAGCAGTTCTTC. It translates to CAISESSGESPIYNEQFF.

The rearrangement uses TRBV7-8 and TRBJ2-7; the D call may be TRBD1 or TRBD2 (5 bases each). The CDR3 is 17 amino acids. Germline CDR1 SGHVS, CDR2 FQNEAQ. V was clipped by 3 bases and J by 6 bases, with 24 bases between them. For the CDR3, the DNA is TGTGCCAGCAGCTTTCAGAGTCGGGGCAGCTTAGGTTCCGAGCAGTACTTC. Protein product: CASSFQSRGSLGSEQYF.

The rearrangement uses TRBV7-9 and TRBJ1-3; D call uncertain. V gave up 3 bases and J gave up 4 bases, with 7 bases separating them. Germline V gene sequence: CDR1 SEHNR, CDR2 FQNEAQ (reference sequence). The CDR3 runs 13 residues. The CDR3: CASSFTGGNTIYF. CDR3 sequence (DNA): TGTGCCAGCAGCTTCACGGGGGGAAACACCATATATTTT.

The CDR3 loop is CASTDRASKPNEQYF. The CDR3 DNA sequence: TGTGCCAGTACCGACCGGGCCAGCAAGCCTAACGAGCAGTACTTC. The chain couples TRBV19 to TRBJ2-7; unclear D gene. This CDR3 contains 15 residues. The V and J ends lost 7 bases and 5 bases respectively, with 21 bases between them. Germline V gene sequence: CDR1 LNHDA, CDR2 SQIVND (reference sequence).

The chain recombines TRBV18 with TRBJ2-1, with 9 positions matching TRBD1. V was clipped by 3 bases and J by 9 bases; unmatched bases: 9. The CDR3 is 15 residues long. Germline V gives CDR1 KGHSH, CDR2 LQKENI. The CDR3 spells CASSPPGQGMFEQFF. Written as DNA, the CDR3 is TGTGCCAGCTCACCTCCAGGACAGGGGATGTTTGAGCAGTTCTTC.

This sequence joins TRBV18 and TRBJ1-1; D possibly corresponds to TRBD1 (5 bases). V lost 2 bases to trimming and J lost 5 bases, with 12 bases between them. CDR1 KGHSH and CDR2 LQKENI come from the germline V gene. This CDR3 comprises 14 residues. Here the CDR3 reads CASSPGGGGTEAFF. CDR3 nucleotide sequence: TGTGCCAGCTCACCAGGGGGTGGTGGGACTGAAGCTTTCTTT.

The V and J genes are TRBV28 and TRBJ2-1; the D is unclear. The germline gives CDR1 MDHEN, CDR2 SYDVKM. The CDR3 spans 15 residues. The V and J ends lost 2 bases and 2 bases respectively, with 10 bases between them. CDR3 sequence reads: CASSLPPRTYNEQFF. CDR3 coding DNA: TGTGCCAGCAGTTTACCCCCTAGAACCTACAATGAGCAGTTCTTC.

The rearrangement uses TRBV6-1 and TRBJ2-3; D is uncertain. This CDR3 comprises 12 residues. The V end lost 4 bases, the J end lost 4 bases, and 6 bases lay between the germline ends. Germline assignment: CDR1 MNHNS and CDR2 SASEGT. The CDR3 spells CASSGDPDTQYF. DNA for the CDR3: TGTGCCAGCAGTGGGGATCCAGATACGCAGTATTTT.

The chain uses TRBV27 and TRBJ2-5; 8 bases are shared with TRBD1. Germline V gives CDR1 MNHEY, CDR2 SMNVEV (reference sequence). V lost 7 bases and J lost 5; bases outside the gene matches: 6. This CDR3 has 13 residues. Here the CDR3 reads CASTRTGRETQYF. In DNA, the CDR3 is TGTGCCAGCACCCGGACAGGGAGGGAGACCCAGTACTTC.

This clone has only one observation. This chain links TRBV11-2 with TRBJ1-4; 7 bases are shared with TRBD1. Germline CDR1 is SGHAT and CDR2 is FQNNGV. V lost 1 base, J lost 4 bases, and 9 bases stayed unmatched. The CDR3 covers 17 residues. CDR3 bases: TGTGCCAGCAGCTTAGCCAGGGGGAGGCTGGGTAATGAAAAACTGTTTTTT. This sequence encodes CASSLARGRLGNEKLFF.

This clone came up once. This rearrangement joins TRBV19 to TRBJ2-7; D unresolved. Germline V gene lookup returns CDR1 LNHDA and CDR2 SQIVND (reference sequence). Trimming took off 2 bases at V and 4 bases at J, with 6 bases between the two ends. CDR3 length equals 12 residues. This CDR3 is CASSIIGYEQYF. The CDR3 coding sequence is TGTGCCAGTAGTATAATAGGATACGAGCAGTACTTC.

This clone was counted a single time. The J gene is TRBJ2-7, the V gene TRBV5-6; D gene unclear. Germline-derived CDR1 and CDR2 are SGHDT and YYEEEE. The CDR3 length is 11 residues. V was trimmed by 3 bases and J by 0 bases, leaving 1 base between them. The CDR3 spells CASSYSYEQYF. Written as DNA, the CDR3 is TGTGCCAGCAGCTACTCCTACGAGCAGTACTTC.

This chain links TRBV4-1 with TRBJ2-2; D might be TRBD1 or TRBD2, each matching 5 bases. The ends were cut back, 4 bases at V and 2 bases at J, with 17 bases in the middle. CDR3 length: 17 residues. Germline V lookup: CDR1 MGHRA, CDR2 YSYEKL. In DNA, the CDR3 is TGCGCCAGCAGCCGCGTGAGGGGCGGAGAAAACACCGGGGAGCTGTTTTTT. Its protein product is CASSRVRGGENTGELFF.

The CDR3 region has the DNA TGTGCCAGCAGTTACGGGTGGGGAGTGAACACTGAAGCTTTCTTT. It encodes CASSYGWGVNTEAFF. The gene calls are TRBV9 and TRBJ1-1; D remains unclear. CDR1 is SGDLS and CDR2 is YYNGEE in the germline V gene. The CDR3 is made up of 15 amino acids. V gave up 5 bases and J gave up 0 bases, with 14 bases separating them. Looking up the rest from reference TRBV9 and TRBJ1-1 gives the full variable domain: DSGVTQTPKHLITATGQRVTLRCSPRSGDLSVYWYQQSLDQGLQFLIQYYNGEERAKGNILERFSAQQFPDLHSELNLSSLELGDSALYFCASSYGWGVNTEAFFGQGTRLTVV.

The gene calls are TRBV6-5 and TRBJ2-2, with TRBD2 identical over 7 bases. CDR3 length: 15 amino acids. The V gene's germline CDR1 is MNHEY and CDR2 SVGAGI. Trimming took 7 bases from V and 0 from J; bases not matched to a gene: 5. CDR3 region: CASTLSGANTGELFF. The CDR3 DNA sequence: TGTGCCAGCACCTTAAGCGGGGCGAACACCGGGGAGCTGTTTTTT.

This sequence joins TRBV6-5 and TRBJ2-2, with TRBD1 identical over 11 bases. V gave up 2 bases and J gave up 6 bases; unmatched junction bases: 2. The CDR3 consists of 15 residues. The germline V gene has CDR1 MNHEY and CDR2 SVGAGI. The CDR3 region has the DNA TGTGCCAGCAGTTACGGGACAGGGGGACCCGGGGAGCTGTTTTTT. Its protein is CASSYGTGGPGELFF.

DNA of the CDR3: TGTGCCAGCAGCACCCCGACTAGCGGGAGGGCCTCCTACAATGAGCAGTTCTTC. Protein sequence: CASSTPTSGRASYNEQFF. The V call is TRBV7-9, the J call TRBJ2-1; 14 bases agree with TRBD2. With 5 bases clipped from V and 0 bases from J, the junction kept 6 bases outside the gene matches. The germline CDR1 and CDR2 sequences are SEHNR and FQNEAQ (reference sequence). This CDR3 contains 18 residues.

This chain links TRBV7-3 with TRBJ2-2, with D perhaps TRBD2 (6 bases). V lost 2 bases and J 2 bases, leaving 9 bases between the germline ends. This CDR3 contains 15 residues. Germline V gene lookup returns CDR1 SGHTA and CDR2 FQGTGA. The CDR3 protein is CASSLGRGNTGELFF. CDR3 bases: TGTGCCAGCAGCTTAGGGCGGGGAAACACCGGGGAGCTGTTTTTT.

The rearrangement links TRBV28 to TRBJ2-1; D is unclear. The germline CDR1 and CDR2 sequences are MDHEN and SYDVKM. The V end lost 5 bases, the J end lost 4 bases, and 6 bases lay between the germline ends. The CDR3 loop spans 12 amino acids. In DNA form, the CDR3 reads TGTGCCAGCAGTCCAGTTTACAATGAGCAGTTCTTC. It codes for CASSPVYNEQFF.

CDR3 bases: TGCAGCGTTGATGGGGGACAGGGGTTCAATGAGCAGTTCTTC. Translation gives CSVDGGQGFNEQFF. V is TRBV29-1 and J is TRBJ2-1, with 10 positions matching TRBD1. The length of the CDR3 is 14 residues. With V trimmed by 3 bases and J by 6 bases, 5 bases remained unmatched. CDR1 SQVTM and CDR2 ANQGSEA come from the germline V gene.

The CDR3 sequence is CASSEAGDPVYEQYF. The CDR3 DNA follows: TGTGCCAGCAGTGAAGCTGGGGACCCAGTCTACGAGCAGTACTTC. The rearrangement uses TRBV2 and TRBJ2-7; D might be TRBD1 or TRBD2, each matching 5 bases. Germline CDR1 and CDR2: SNHLY and FYNNEI. The CDR3 sequence is 15 residues long. V shed 0 bases and J shed 3 bases, with 12 bases lying between them.

This clone showed up just once. The rearrangement links TRBV19 to TRBJ1-1, with 9 bases matching TRBD1. Trimming cost V 1 base and J 4 bases; bases outside gene matches: 7. CDR3 size: 16 residues. Looked up from germline, CDR1 is LNHDA and CDR2 is SQIVND (reference sequence). The CDR3 reads CASSIGYRGLSTEAFF. CDR3 DNA: TGTGCCAGTAGTATAGGGTACAGGGGGCTGAGCACTGAAGCTTTCTTT. The full variable domain, in which reference TRBV19 and TRBJ1-1 provide the parts outside the CDR3, is DGGITQSPKYLFRKEGQNVTLSCEQNLNHDAMYWYRQDPGQGLRLIYYSQIVNDFQKGDIAEGYSVSREKKESFPLTVTSAQKNPTAFYLCASSIGYRGLSTEAFFGQGTRLTVV.

This chain joins TRBV29-1 and TRBJ1-1, with D perhaps TRBD1 (5 bases). V lost 7 bases, J lost 4 bases, and 16 bases lay in between. Germline lookup yields CDR1 SQVTM and CDR2 ANQGSEA. The CDR3 has 13 residues. CDR3 protein: CSARENIPTEAFF. DNA for the CDR3: TGCAGCGCCAGGGAGAACATTCCCACTGAAGCTTTCTTT.

In its sample, this clone was seen once. The V call is TRBV6-4, the J call TRBJ2-1; 7 nucleotides line up with TRBD2. The CDR3 consists of 14 residues. The trim removed 4 bases at V and 6 bases at J, leaving 6 bases unmatched. The V gene's germline CDR1 is MRHNA and CDR2 SNTAGT. The CDR3 sequence is CASSVEGGFNEQFF. The CDR3, as DNA: TGTGCCAGCAGTGTGGAGGGAGGGTTCAATGAGCAGTTCTTC.

V usage is TRBV18 and J usage is TRBJ1-2, with 7 positions matching TRBD1. Unmatched junction bases numbered 9, after V lost 5 bases and J lost 6 bases. This CDR3 spans 14 amino acids. Germline CDR1 KGHSH, CDR2 LQKENI. Here the CDR3 reads CASSAQGGEHGYTF. DNA of the CDR3: TGTGCCAGCTCAGCGCAGGGGGGAGAGCATGGCTACACCTTC. Looking up the rest from reference TRBV18 and TRBJ1-2 gives the full variable domain: NAGVMQNPRHLVRRRGQEARLRCSPMKGHSHVYWYRQLPEEGLKFMVYLQKENIIDESGMPKERFSAEFPKEGPSILRIQQVVRGDSAAYFCASSAQGGEHGYTFGSGTRLTVV.

V and J are TRBV30 and TRBJ1-5, with D tentatively TRBD1 (6 bases). The CDR3 consists of 13 residues. CDR1 is GTSNPN, CDR2 SVGIG, per germline (reference sequence). V was trimmed by 0 bases and J by 6 bases, leaving 9 bases between them. The CDR3 nucleotides are TGTGCCTGGAGTGTACAGGGAGGTCAGCCCCAGCATTTT. Translating it yields CAWSVQGGQPQHF.

The chain recombines TRBV29-1 with TRBJ1-1; D is perhaps TRBD1 (6 bases). CDR1 SQVTM and CDR2 ANQGSEA come from the germline V gene. CDR3 length equals 14 residues. V was cut by 5 bases and J by 0 bases, with 13 bases left in between. Written as DNA, the CDR3 is TGCAGCGTTCTCGCGGGACACCTGAACACTGAAGCTTTCTTT. Amino acids: CSVLAGHLNTEAFF.

A few counts support this clone. This chain joins TRBV5-1 and TRBJ1-2; 8 bases are shared with TRBD1. V lost 4 bases and J lost 0; bases outside the gene matches: 11. The CDR3 consists of 17 residues. Germline assignment: CDR1 SGHRS and CDR2 YFSETQ. The CDR3 loop is CASSLDRESRPNYGYTF. CDR3 sequence (DNA): TGCGCCAGCAGCCTGGACAGGGAGAGTCGCCCTAACTATGGCTACACCTTC.